This entry lists 29 T cell receptor beta chains sequenced from one sample in a study of cytomegalovirus exposure and HLA in healthy donors. The PCR contained 60 Vbeta and 13 Jbeta primers. Sequenced by immunoSEQ multiplex PCR; TCRdb stores in-frame clones only, minus some. The sample carries 85,000 to 100,000 clones, roughly 76% recorded once. The sample was PBMCs. The receptors shown here come from a human donor in good health.

The chain links TRBV19 to TRBJ2-1; D is unresolved. V dropped 3 bases and J dropped 4 bases, with 10 bases sitting between them. CDR1 is LNHDA and CDR2 is SQIVND in the germline V gene (reference sequence). The CDR3 is 14 residues long. The CDR3 region is CASSIATPYNEQFF. CDR3 nucleotides: TGTGCCAGTAGTATCGCGACACCTTACAATGAGCAGTTCTTC.

This chain connects TRBV5-4 to TRBJ2-2, with D possibly TRBD1 on 5 matching bases. The CDR3 is 16 residues long. Germline CDR1 is SGHNT and CDR2 is YYREEE (reference sequence). The V and J ends lost 5 bases and 6 bases respectively, with 20 bases between them. The CDR3 protein is CASRTRRGPNAGELFF. CDR3 nucleotides: TGTGCCAGCAGAACCCGAAGGGGCCCAAATGCCGGGGAGCTGTTTTTT.

This clone has a handful of counts. The V gene is TRBV5-1, the J gene TRBJ2-3; D perhaps matches TRBD2 (5 bases). CDR1 SGHRS and CDR2 YFSETQ come from the germline V gene. There are 17 residues in the CDR3. V shed 4 bases and J shed 2 bases, with 20 bases lying between them. CDR3 amino acids: CASSPNGLNPATDTQYF. The CDR3 coding sequence is TGCGCCAGCAGCCCCAACGGACTCAATCCCGCCACAGATACGCAGTATTTT.

The table lists this clone with a count of one. Other DNA sequences of this sample code for an identical CDR3. The rearrangement uses TRBV19 and TRBJ2-3; D not resolved. The CDR3 is 13 residues long. The ends were cut back, 2 bases at V and 1 base at J, with 4 bases in the middle. Germline V lookup: CDR1 LNHDA, CDR2 SQIVND (reference sequence). The CDR3 coding sequence is TGTGCCAGTAGTATATCGGGCACAGATACGCAGTATTTT. It codes for CASSISGTDTQYF.

The CDR3 DNA is TGTGCCAGCAGCTCTAAGGGACTAGTTGGGGAGACCCAGTACTTC. This sequence encodes CASSSKGLVGETQYF. The chain links TRBV11-2 to TRBJ2-5; 8 nucleotides agree with TRBD2. The V segment lost 4 bases and the J segment 5 bases; nucleotides outside the gene matches: 9. Germline CDR1 is SGHAT and CDR2 is FQNNGV. This CDR3 has 15 amino acids.

This chain links TRBV5-4 with TRBJ1-1; D ambiguous. The CDR3 spans 14 residues. V lost 0 bases and J lost 2, with 8 bases in between. The germline V gene has CDR1 SGHNT and CDR2 YYREEE (reference sequence). The CDR3 sequence: CASSLAGGNTEAFF. The DNA of the CDR3 is TGTGCCAGCAGCTTGGCCGGCGGAAACACTGAAGCTTTCTTT.

The chain recombines TRBV5-1 with TRBJ1-1; D remains unclear. Germline assignment: CDR1 SGHRS and CDR2 YFSETQ. V was clipped by 4 bases and J by 1 base, with 14 bases between them. CDR3 length equals 15 residues. CDR3 in amino acids: CASSPFRQKNTEAFF. The CDR3 bases are TGCGCCAGCAGCCCCTTCAGGCAAAAGAACACTGAAGCTTTCTTT. Full variable domain (remainder filled in from reference TRBV5-1 and TRBJ1-1): KAGVTQTPRYLIKTRGQQVTLSCSPISGHRSVSWYQQTPGQGLQFLFEYFSETQRNKGNFPGRFSGRQFSNSRSEMNVSTLELGDSALYLCASSPFRQKNTEAFFGQGTRLTVV.

The V call is TRBV5-1, the J call TRBJ2-5, with TRBD1 matching 7 bases. This CDR3 is built from 15 residues. The V segment lost 3 bases and the J segment 0 bases; nucleotides outside the gene matches: 5. Germline lookup yields CDR1 SGHRS and CDR2 YFSETQ. CDR3 DNA sequence: TGCGCCAGCAGCTACAATACAGGGGACCAAGAGACCCAGTACTTC. Its translation: CASSYNTGDQETQYF.

V usage is TRBV10-3 and J usage is TRBJ2-2; tentative D call: TRBD1 (6 bases). Germline CDR1 reads ENHRY; CDR2 reads SYGVKD. Deletions cut 6 bases from V and 5 bases from J, with 7 bases between. CDR3 size: 12 residues. CDR3 nucleotide sequence: TGTGCCATCAGACAGGGTACCGGGGAGCTGTTTTTT. Residues: CAIRQGTGELFF.

The chain carries TRBV10-3 and TRBJ1-6, with TRBD1 matching 9 bases. The trim removed 2 bases at V and 11 bases at J, leaving 13 bases unmatched. Germline-derived CDR1 and CDR2 are ENHRY and SYGVKD. This CDR3 is built from 17 residues. DNA for the CDR3: TGTGCCATCAGTGAGGGGCAAATGGGACAGGGAGTGGCACCCCTCCACTTT. Its translation: CAISEGQMGQGVAPLHF.

CDR3: CASSAGGSQETQYF. The CDR3, as DNA: TGTGCCAGCAGCGCCGGGGGTTCCCAAGAGACCCAGTACTTC. This rearrangement joins TRBV9 to TRBJ2-5, with D perhaps matching TRBD2 (6 bases). Germline assignment: CDR1 SGDLS and CDR2 YYNGEE. The V gene lost 3 bases and the J gene lost 1 base, with 10 bases spanning the gap. There are 14 residues in the CDR3.

The chain couples TRBV14 to TRBJ2-7; D uncertain. Germline V lookup: CDR1 SGHDN, CDR2 FVKESK. The CDR3 length is 13 residues. V lost 1 base and J lost 7, with 11 bases in between. CDR3 amino acids: CASSQVTVLEQYF. CDR3 nucleotides: TGTGCCAGCAGCCAAGTTACAGTCTTGGAGCAGTACTTC.

The rearrangement uses TRBV7-6 and TRBJ2-1; D perhaps matches TRBD1 (5 bases). V gave up 2 bases and J gave up 6 bases, with 8 bases separating them. CDR3 length: 13 amino acids. CDR1 SGHVS and CDR2 FNYEAQ come from the germline V gene. Here the CDR3 DNA reads TGTGCCAGCAGCTTAACCAGGGCCAATGAGCAGTTCTTC. Translating it yields CASSLTRANEQFF.

This chain uses TRBV6-5 with TRBJ2-2, with 7 bases aligning to TRBD1. The trim removed 6 bases at V and 2 bases at J, leaving 3 bases unmatched. CDR3 length: 14 residues. The V gene's germline CDR1 is MNHEY and CDR2 SVGAGI. The chain's CDR3 is CASSRDRNTGELFF. The CDR3 nucleotides read TGTGCCAGCAGCCGGGACAGAAACACCGGGGAGCTGTTTTTT.

This clone was observed a single time. This chain links TRBV12-5 with TRBJ1-1; possibly TRBD1 for D (5 bases). CDR3 length: 16 residues. Trimming took off 0 bases at V and 7 bases at J, with 18 bases between the two ends. CDR1 LGHNT and CDR2 FRNRAP come from the germline V gene. The CDR3 bases are TGTGCTAGTGGTTTGGTACTTGACAGAAAAAACTATGAAGCTTTCTTT. The encoded protein is CASGLVLDRKNYEAFF. The full variable domain, its missing parts supplied by reference TRBV12-5 and TRBJ1-1, is DARVTQTPRHKVTEMGQEVTMRCQPILGHNTVFWYRQTMMQGLELLAYFRNRAPLDDSGMPKDRFSAEMPDATLATLKIQPSEPRDSAVYFCASGLVLDRKNYEAFFGQGTRLTVV.

The rearrangement joins TRBV5-1 to TRBJ1-2; 7 positions match TRBD1. Per germline, CDR1 SGHRS and CDR2 YFSETQ. V gave up 1 base and J gave up 8 bases; unmatched junction bases: 8. There are 14 residues in the CDR3. CDR3 loop: CASSLTGVLRGYTF. CDR3 bases: TGCGCCAGCAGCTTGACAGGGGTTCTGCGCGGCTACACCTTC.

The gene calls are TRBV29-1 and TRBJ1-2; D is undetermined. This CDR3 contains 13 residues. Germline-derived CDR1 and CDR2 are SQVTM and ANQGSEA. Trimming shortened V by 4 bases and J by 6 bases, and 15 bases separated the two germline ends. DNA for the CDR3: TGCAGCGTTGCGGGAACATCTTCTCATGGCTACACCTTC. Translation: CSVAGTSSHGYTF.

J is TRBJ2-3 and V is TRBV6-5, with D perhaps TRBD2 (6 bases). Trimming took off 4 bases at V and 0 bases at J, with 8 bases between the two ends. The CDR3 is 14 residues long. The germline V gene has CDR1 MNHEY and CDR2 SVGAGI. CDR3 DNA sequence: TGTGCCAGCAGTTCGGAGGGGAGCACAGATACGCAGTATTTT. It encodes CASSSEGSTDTQYF.

The V and J genes are TRBV2 and TRBJ1-6; 7 bases are shared with TRBD1. Germline values: CDR1 SNHLY, CDR2 FYNNEI. This CDR3 region has 14 residues. J lost 7 bases, V lost 6 bases, and 6 bases had no gene match. CDR3 amino acids: CASSDGQENSPLHF. The CDR3 nucleotides are TGTGCCAGCAGCGACGGACAGGAGAATTCACCCCTCCACTTT.

The V gene is TRBV5-1, the J gene TRBJ1-1, with 7 bases identical to TRBD1. V trimming: 4 bases; J trimming: 0 bases; junction bases outside the gene matches: 6. The CDR3 is 15 residues long. Germline V gene lookup returns CDR1 SGHRS and CDR2 YFSETQ. As DNA, the CDR3 is TGCGCCAGCAGCAGGACGGACAGGATGAACACTGAAGCTTTCTTT. Its protein is CASSRTDRMNTEAFF.

The chain combines TRBV19 with TRBJ2-3, with TRBD2 matching over 8 bases. CDR1 is LNHDA and CDR2 is SQIVND in the germline V gene (reference sequence). This CDR3 is 15 amino acids long. V gave up 7 bases and J gave up 0 bases; unmatched junction bases: 6. DNA for the CDR3: TGTGCCAGTAACTCGGGGGGGACTAGCACAGATACGCAGTATTTT. Amino acids: CASNSGGTSTDTQYF. Full variable domain (rest looked up from reference TRBV19 and TRBJ2-3): DGGITQSPKYLFRKEGQNVTLSCEQNLNHDAMYWYRQDPGQGLRLIYYSQIVNDFQKGDIAEGYSVSREKKESFPLTVTSAQKNPTAFYLCASNSGGTSTDTQYFGPGTRLTVL.

J is TRBJ2-6 and V is TRBV27, with 7 bases lining up with TRBD1. CDR1 and CDR2 (germline): MNHEY, SMNVEV (reference sequence). This CDR3 has 15 amino acids. J lost 2 bases, V lost 4 bases, and 2 bases had no gene match. In nucleotides, the CDR3 is TGTGCCAGCAGTTCTCAGGGGGCTGGGGCCAACGTCCTGACTTTC. This encodes CASSSQGAGANVLTF. Looking up the rest from reference TRBV27 and TRBJ2-6 gives the full variable domain: EAQVTQNPRYLITVTGKKLTVTCSQNMNHEYMSWYRQDPGLGLRQIYYSMNVEVTDKGDVPEGYKVSRKEKRNFPLILESPSPNQTSLYFCASSSQGAGANVLTFGAGSRLTVL.

The chain uses TRBV5-1 and TRBJ2-3; D perhaps matches TRBD1 (6 bases). CDR1 is SGHRS and CDR2 is YFSETQ in the germline V gene. The CDR3 length is 15 residues. Between the trimmed V and J ends, which lost 3 bases and 4 bases, there was a span of 15 bases. This chain's CDR3 is CASSWDLPGADTQYF. CDR3 sequence (DNA): TGCGCCAGCAGCTGGGATTTACCAGGGGCAGATACGCAGTATTTT.

The chain has TRBV19 and TRBJ2-2, with 9 bases fitting TRBD2. The J segment lost 1 base and the V segment lost 5 bases, leaving 2 bases of the junction unmatched. The CDR3 has 15 residues. CDR1 LNHDA and CDR2 SQIVND come from the germline V gene (reference sequence). CDR3 loop: CASSLAGVNTGELFF. Written as DNA, the CDR3 is TGTGCCAGTAGTTTAGCGGGGGTGAACACCGGGGAGCTGTTTTTT. The variable domain in full, completed from reference TRBV19 and TRBJ2-2, reads DGGITQSPKYLFRKEGQNVTLSCEQNLNHDAMYWYRQDPGQGLRLIYYSQIVNDFQKGDIAEGYSVSREKKESFPLTVTSAQKNPTAFYLCASSLAGVNTGELFFGEGSRLTVL.

The V and J genes are TRBV5-1 and TRBJ2-1, with 9 bases lining up with TRBD1. The germline V gene has CDR1 SGHRS and CDR2 YFSETQ. V was pared by 5 bases and J by 7 bases, with 10 bases of the junction left unmatched. The CDR3 has 15 amino acids. CDR3 nucleotide sequence: TGCGCCAGCAGTGCTTCCGGGACAGGGTGGAATGAGCAGTTCTTC. It encodes CASSASGTGWNEQFF.

This clone has a handful of counts. V and J are TRBV4-3 and TRBJ1-5; TRBD1 is a possible D gene (6 bases). Germline V gene sequence: CDR1 LGHNA, CDR2 YSLEER. This CDR3 spans 16 amino acids. V shed 4 bases and J shed 6 bases, with 19 bases lying between them. CDR3 sequence (DNA): TGCGCCAGCAGCCTTAACCGGGACATAAGAGGTCAGCCCCAGCATTTT. This sequence encodes CASSLNRDIRGQPQHF.

This clone has a handful of counts. This rearrangement joins TRBV25-1 to TRBJ1-4; D might be TRBD1 (6 bases). V shed 4 bases and J shed 7 bases, with 13 bases lying between them. Germline V lookup: CDR1 MGHDK, CDR2 SYGVNS. This CDR3 is 14 amino acids long. In DNA, the CDR3 is TGTGCCAGCAGTGTCGCCGGGACAAGTGAAAAACTGTTTTTT. This codes for CASSVAGTSEKLFF.

The chain carries TRBV5-8 and TRBJ2-1; 8 nucleotides agree with TRBD2. Germline values: CDR1 SGHTS, CDR2 YDEGEE. V gave up 0 bases and J gave up 4 bases; unmatched junction bases: 15. The CDR3 contains 19 residues. CDR3 loop: CASSLAPGWASGRYNEQFF. The CDR3 DNA reads as TGTGCCAGCAGCTTGGCCCCCGGCTGGGCTAGCGGGCGGTACAATGAGCAGTTCTTC.

This clone was seen at least ten times. This rearrangement joins TRBV7-2 to TRBJ1-4; 8 positions match TRBD1. Looked up from germline, CDR1 is SGHTA and CDR2 is FQGNSA. The V gene end was trimmed by 2 bases and the J gene end by 8 bases; junction bases not matched to a gene: 10. The CDR3 is 16 amino acids. The CDR3 DNA reads as TGTGCCAGCAGCTTAATGGGTCGGCAGGGGGCAGAAAAACTGTTTTTT. Its protein is CASSLMGRQGAEKLFF.